This T cell receptor beta chain was retrieved from a study of cytomegalovirus exposure and HLA in healthy donors. General study points: Despite most TCR sequences being rare, some public TCRs occurred in many donors.

With regard to this clone: Its antigen remains unknown.

V was clipped by 4 bases and J by 3 bases, with 10 bases between them. The CDR3 is 14 residues long. Germline V gene sequence: CDR1 SNHLY, CDR2 FYNNEI. PCR used 60 Vbeta primers and 13 Jbeta primers. Some clones are missing from TCRdb's copy, which holds only in-frame ones; the method was immunoSEQ multiplex PCR. Among about 120,000 clones, 80% were seen once, and the ten largest hold 8.8%. Sequencing was performed on PBMCs. The sequence came from a female donor in good health and CMV-seropositive. This chain links TRBV2 with TRBJ1-5; D uncertain. The CDR3 protein is CASSVNRNNQPQHF. CDR3 DNA sequence: TGTGCCAGCAGTGTGAACAGAAACAATCAGCCCCAGCATTTT.